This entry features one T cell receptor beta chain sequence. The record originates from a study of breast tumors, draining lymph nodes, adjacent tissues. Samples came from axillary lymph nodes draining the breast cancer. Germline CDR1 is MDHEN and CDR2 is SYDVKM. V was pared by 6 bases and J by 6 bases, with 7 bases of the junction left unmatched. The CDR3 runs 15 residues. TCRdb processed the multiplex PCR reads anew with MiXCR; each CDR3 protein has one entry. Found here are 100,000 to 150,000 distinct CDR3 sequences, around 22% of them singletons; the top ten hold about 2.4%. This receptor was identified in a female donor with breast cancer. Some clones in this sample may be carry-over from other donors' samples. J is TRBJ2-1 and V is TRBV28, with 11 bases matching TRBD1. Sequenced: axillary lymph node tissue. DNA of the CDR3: TGTGCCAGCAGAGCTCCGGGACAGGGGGGCAATGAGCAGTTCTTC. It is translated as CASRAPGQGGNEQFF.